A selection of T cell receptor beta chains follows, all from one sample in a study of T cells in Graves' hyperthyroidism and ophthalmopathy. Using its own MiXCR run on the multiplex PCR reads, TCRdb lists one record per CDR3 protein. This sample carries 550,000 to 850,000 distinct CDR3 sequences, 18% of them seen once, and the ten largest clones take 16%. The specimen was blood. All receptors derive from a woman aged 45-59 years with Graves' hyperthyroidism that later progressed to Graves' ophthalmopathy. The CDR3 runs from the conserved cysteine through the conserved F or W. D genes are given only for firm matches. The listing skips clone size in some rows; elsewhere it reads once, few, many or a size class.

- TRBJ2-1 - TRBV4-1 CASSQVGRGPLFDEQFF TGCGCCAGCAGCCAAGTTGGTCGGGGGCCACTTTTCGATGAGCAGTTCTTC
- TRBJ1-5 few TRBV20-1 CSARVGGAPSNQPQHF TGCAGTGCTAGAGTGGGGGGGGCCCCGAGCAATCAGCCCCAGCATTTT
- TRBJ1-4 - TRBV12-3/TRBV12-4 CASSHSEGKLFF TGTGCCAGCAGCCATTCGGAAGGAAAACTGTTTTTT
TRBD1 TRBJ1-5 - TRBV12-3/TRBV12-4 CASRGTGALSPQHF TGTGCCAGCAGGGGGACAGGGGCACTGTCGCCCCAGCATTTT
- TRBJ2-7 - TRBV19 CASSIDSRFEQYF TGTGCCAGTAGTATAGATTCAAGATTTGAGCAGTACTTC
- TRBJ1-2 many TRBV10-3 CAISESEGGPFFGYTF TGTGCCATCAGTGAGTCGGAGGGGGGCCCGTTCTTTGGCTACACCTTC
- TRBJ2-6 - TRBV7-2 CASSRAGANVLTF TGTGCCAGCAGCAGGGCTGGGGCCAACGTCCTGACTTTC
- TRBJ2-3 - TRBV20-1 CSAGAQARGSDTQYF TGCAGTGCCGGGGCGCAGGCGCGGGGATCAGATACGCAGTATTTT
TRBD2 TRBJ2-1 many TRBV11-2 CASSLELAGGNGEQFF TGTGCCAGCAGCTTAGAGCTAGCGGGGGGGAACGGTGAGCAGTTCTTC
- TRBJ1-3 - TRBV27 CASSPRGTSSPSSGNTIYF TGTGCCAGCAGTCCACGCGGGACAAGCTCTCCGAGCTCTGGAAACACCATATATTTT
TRBD2 TRBJ2-5 - TRBV6-1 CASSYQRGPGGTQYF TGTGCCAGCAGTTATCAGAGGGGCCCGGGAGGGACCCAGTACTTC
- TRBJ2-1 - TRBV6-2/TRBV6-3 CASSYEAQQFF TGTGCCAGCAGTTACGAAGCGCAGCAGTTCTTC
- TRBJ1-6 many TRBV11-2 CASSFGQHSYNSPLHF TGTGCCAGCAGCTTCGGACAGCACTCCTATAATTCACCCCTCCACTTT
- TRBJ1-5 - TRBV19 CASSIDFSLQPQHF TGTGCCAGTAGTATAGATTTTTCTCTTCAGCCCCAGCATTTT
- TRBJ2-1 few TRBV5-1 CASSRDPSSYNEQFF TGCGCCAGCAGCCGGGACCCCAGCTCCTACAATGAGCAGTTCTTC
- TRBJ1-6 many TRBV27 CASSLFGGASYNSPLHF TGTGCCAGCAGTTTATTTGGGGGGGCGTCCTATAATTCACCCCTCCACTTT
- TRBJ1-1 - TRBV12-3/TRBV12-4 CASSWAGVRGSEAFF TGTGCCAGCAGTTGGGCCGGGGTGAGAGGGTCTGAAGCTTTCTTT